The rows below give T cell receptor beta chains drawn from one sample of a study of shared clonotypes between healthy human individuals. TCRdb keeps only in-frame clones here, not all; method: immunoSEQ multiplex PCR. The data contain about 500,000 clones, approximately 71% of them singletons. Sequencing was carried out using PBMCs. Every receptor here comes from a woman aged 40 to 55 in good health. Some clones in this sample may be carry-over from other donors' samples. Both conserved end residues are part of each CDR3. A D gene is named only where the DNA matches it firmly. Clone size is stated in some rows and not others, as once, few, many or a class when expanded.

j_gene: TRBJ2-1
v_gene: TRBV7-2
d_gene: TRBD2
abundance: -
CDR3aa: CASSLVTGGRYNEQFF
CDR3nt: TGTGCCAGCAGCTTAGTAACGGGAGGCCGATACAATGAGCAGTTCTTC

j_gene: TRBJ2-6
v_gene: TRBV7-3
d_gene: -
abundance: -
CDR3aa: CASSFGSGANVPTF
CDR3nt: -

j_gene: TRBJ2-3
v_gene: TRBV5-1
d_gene: -
abundance: -
CDR3aa: CASTGTATDTQYF
CDR3nt: TGCGCCAGCACGGGGACTGCAACAGATACGCAGTATTTT

j_gene: TRBJ2-1
v_gene: TRBV28
d_gene: TRBD2
abundance: -
CDR3aa: CASTGTSGYNEQFF
CDR3nt: TGTGCCAGCACCGGGACTAGCGGCTACAATGAGCAGTTCTTC

j_gene: TRBJ2-2
v_gene: TRBV18
d_gene: -
abundance: -
CDR3aa: CASRARELFF
CDR3nt: TGTGCCAGCAGGGCAAGGGAGCTGTTTTTT

j_gene: TRBJ2-7
v_gene: TRBV4-3
d_gene: -
abundance: few
CDR3aa: CASSQERTAPSYEQYF
CDR3nt: TGCGCCAGCAGCCAAGAACGGACAGCCCCCTCCTACGAGCAGTACTTC

j_gene: TRBJ1-1
v_gene: TRBV28
d_gene: -
abundance: -
CDR3aa: CASSFPGEDRAFF
CDR3nt: TGTGCCAGCAGTTTCCCAGGGGAGGATCGAGCTTTCTTT

j_gene: TRBJ2-3
v_gene: TRBV5-5
d_gene: -
abundance: -
CDR3aa: CASSLEARASTDTQYF
CDR3nt: TGTGCCAGCAGCTTGGAGGCCAGGGCCAGCACAGATACGCAGTATTTT

j_gene: TRBJ2-7
v_gene: TRBV28
d_gene: -
abundance: -
CDR3aa: CASRPNLGAYEQYF
CDR3nt: TGTGCCAGCAGGCCCAACCTTGGGGCCTACGAGCAGTACTTC

j_gene: TRBJ2-5
v_gene: TRBV7-8
d_gene: -
abundance: -
CDR3aa: CASSPRRETQYF
CDR3nt: TGTGCCAGCAGCCCCAGGAGGGAGACCCAGTACTTC

j_gene: TRBJ2-1
v_gene: TRBV7-2
d_gene: -
abundance: few
CDR3aa: CASSLRAGPPHEQFF
CDR3nt: TGTGCCAGCAGCTTACGGGCGGGACCCCCCCATGAGCAGTTCTTC

j_gene: TRBJ2-3
v_gene: TRBV6-1
d_gene: -
abundance: -
CDR3aa: CASRLASTDTQYF
CDR3nt: TGTGCCAGCAGACTAGCTAGTACAGATACGCAGTATTTT

j_gene: TRBJ2-5
v_gene: TRBV5-1
d_gene: TRBD2
abundance: once
CDR3aa: CASSLVAGEVETQYF
CDR3nt: TGCGCCAGCAGCTTGGTGGCGGGAGAGGTAGAGACCCAGTACTTC

j_gene: TRBJ2-4
v_gene: TRBV6-5
d_gene: -
abundance: -
CDR3aa: CAPRPGSLSKNIQYF
CDR3nt: TGTGCCCCCCGCCCGGGGAGTTTATCCAAAAACATTCAGTACTTC

j_gene: TRBJ1-2
v_gene: TRBV28
d_gene: -
abundance: -
CDR3aa: CASIIGQGQDYGYTF
CDR3nt: TGTGCCAGCATCATAGGGCAGGGCCAGGACTATGGCTACACCTTC

j_gene: TRBJ1-2
v_gene: TRBV4-1
d_gene: TRBD1
abundance: once
CDR3aa: CASSPWDRSSYGYTF
CDR3nt: TGCGCCAGCAGCCCTTGGGACAGGTCGAGCTATGGCTACACCTTC

j_gene: TRBJ1-1
v_gene: TRBV5-6
d_gene: TRBD1
abundance: many
CDR3aa: CASSPFDTGEGPEAFF
CDR3nt: TGTGCCAGCAGCCCATTCGATACAGGGGAGGGTCCTGAAGCTTTCTTT

j_gene: TRBJ2-1
v_gene: TRBV30
d_gene: -
abundance: -
CDR3aa: CAWSLGLYNEQFF
CDR3nt: TGTGCCTGGAGTTTGGGACTTTACAATGAGCAGTTCTTC

j_gene: TRBJ2-1
v_gene: TRBV12-5
d_gene: TRBD1
abundance: -
CDR3aa: CASGAGTDNEQFF
CDR3nt: TGTGCTAGTGGGGCCGGGACAGACAATGAGCAGTTCTTC

j_gene: TRBJ1-2
v_gene: TRBV28
d_gene: TRBD1
abundance: -
CDR3aa: CASSSPGQGYGYTF
CDR3nt: TGTGCCAGCAGTTCACCGGGACAGGGGTATGGCTACACCTTC

j_gene: TRBJ1-5
v_gene: TRBV4-2
d_gene: -
abundance: -
CDR3aa: CASSQGEGEQPQHF
CDR3nt: TGTGCCAGCAGCCAAGGCGAGGGAGAGCAGCCCCAGCATTTT

j_gene: TRBJ1-4
v_gene: TRBV15
d_gene: TRBD1
abundance: -
CDR3aa: CATSRARGQGLSEKLFF
CDR3nt: TGTGCCACCAGCAGAGCTAGGGGACAGGGCTTAAGTGAAAAACTGTTTTTT

j_gene: TRBJ2-1
v_gene: TRBV19
d_gene: TRBD2
abundance: -
CDR3aa: CASTIAGGLQGEQFF
CDR3nt: TGTGCCAGTACAATAGCGGGAGGCCTGCAGGGGGAGCAGTTCTTC

j_gene: TRBJ2-1
v_gene: TRBV11-3
d_gene: TRBD2
abundance: -
CDR3aa: CASSITGTSGNAYNEQFF
CDR3nt: TGTGCCAGCAGCATAACCGGGACTAGCGGAAATGCCTACAATGAGCAGTTCTTC

j_gene: TRBJ1-1
v_gene: TRBV15
d_gene: -
abundance: -
CDR3aa: CATSRGKQASEAFF
CDR3nt: TGTGCCACCAGCAGAGGGAAACAGGCCTCGGAAGCTTTCTTT

j_gene: TRBJ2-1
v_gene: TRBV7-2
d_gene: -
abundance: many
CDR3aa: CASSLVVGSYNEQFF
CDR3nt: TGTGCCAGCAGCTTAGTCGTCGGGAGTTACAATGAGCAGTTCTTC

j_gene: TRBJ2-5
v_gene: TRBV7-9
d_gene: -
abundance: -
CDR3aa: CASSPSARHETQYF
CDR3nt: TGTGCCAGCAGCCCTAGCGCCAGGCACGAGACCCAGTACTTC

j_gene: TRBJ2-1
v_gene: TRBV28
d_gene: -
abundance: once
CDR3aa: CASSLGPSAFYNEQFF
CDR3nt: TGTGCCAGCAGTTTAGGGCCCAGCGCTTTCTACAATGAGCAGTTCTTC

j_gene: TRBJ2-7
v_gene: TRBV30
d_gene: -
abundance: -
CDR3aa: CAWSATGDYEQYF
CDR3nt: TGTGCCTGGAGTGCAACGGGCGACTACGAGCAGTACTTC

j_gene: TRBJ1-2
v_gene: TRBV28
d_gene: -
abundance: -
CDR3aa: CASLEGGAYGYTF
CDR3nt: TGTGCCAGCCTGGAAGGGGGGGCCTATGGCTACACCTTC

j_gene: TRBJ1-5
v_gene: TRBV30
d_gene: TRBD1
abundance: few
CDR3aa: CAWSTDRDQPQHF
CDR3nt: TGTGCCTGGAGTACGGACAGGGATCAGCCCCAGCATTTT

j_gene: TRBJ1-4
v_gene: TRBV7-8
d_gene: -
abundance: few
CDR3aa: CASSLTRGPIGTNEKLFF
CDR3nt: TGTGCCAGCAGCTTAACCCGGGGACCTATCGGGACTAATGAAAAACTGTTTTTT

j_gene: TRBJ2-4
v_gene: TRBV5-4
d_gene: TRBD2
abundance: -
CDR3aa: CASSPLVGGTGENIQYF
CDR3nt: TGTGCCAGCAGCCCCTTGGTGGGGGGGACGGGAGAAAACATTCAGTACTTC

j_gene: TRBJ2-2
v_gene: TRBV18
d_gene: -
abundance: -
CDR3aa: CASSQRTALTGELFF
CDR3nt: TGTGCCAGCTCACAAAGGACGGCGCTCACCGGGGAGCTGTTTTTT

j_gene: TRBJ2-5
v_gene: TRBV7-2
d_gene: TRBD2
abundance: few
CDR3aa: CASSLGSGSGAQYF
CDR3nt: TGTGCCAGCAGCTTAGGTAGCGGGAGTGGGGCCCAGTACTTC

j_gene: TRBJ1-1
v_gene: TRBV5-1
d_gene: -
abundance: -
CDR3aa: CASSFTVNTEAFF
CDR3nt: TGCGCCAGCAGCTTCACAGTGAACACTGAAGCTTTCTTT

j_gene: TRBJ1-4
v_gene: TRBV27
d_gene: -
abundance: -
CDR3aa: CASSPQRRGGNEKLFF
CDR3nt: TGTGCCAGCAGTCCCCAGCGGCGCGGGGGTAATGAAAAACTGTTTTTT

j_gene: TRBJ2-1
v_gene: TRBV20-1
d_gene: -
abundance: -
CDR3aa: CSARDFNEQFF
CDR3nt: TGCAGTGCTAGAGATTTCAATGAGCAGTTCTTC

j_gene: TRBJ2-1
v_gene: TRBV7-2
d_gene: TRBD1
abundance: -
CDR3aa: CASSLSQGVGYNEQFF
CDR3nt: TGTGCCAGCAGCCTAAGTCAGGGGGTGGGCTACAATGAGCAGTTCTTC

j_gene: TRBJ1-2
v_gene: TRBV7-2
d_gene: TRBD1
abundance: -
CDR3aa: CASSTRAGGYGYTF
CDR3nt: TGTGCCAGCAGCACCCGGGCAGGGGGCTATGGCTACACCTTC